The 27 T cell receptor beta chains reported below all come from one sample, sequenced in a study of blood T cell repertoires in COVID-19. Sequencing used immunoSEQ multiplex PCR; TCRdb keeps in-frame clones, though not all of them. The data contain 110,000 or so clones, approximately 82% of them singletons. The sample comprised peripheral blood. These receptors were collected from a woman older than 75 with acute or convalescent COVID-19.

The V call is TRBV18, the J call TRBJ1-1; D uncertain. The V end was cut by 3 bases, the J end by 4 bases, with 9 bases between. CDR1 and CDR2 (germline): KGHSH, LQKENI. The CDR3 has 13 residues. The CDR3 DNA reads TGTGCCAGCTCACCGGGCCTGGGCACTGAAGCTTTCTTT. It specifies CASSPGLGTEAFF.

V usage is TRBV5-5 and J usage is TRBJ1-6, with TRBD1 as a possible D gene (6 bases). V shed 0 bases and J shed 2 bases, with 9 bases lying between them. This CDR3 comprises 16 residues. Per germline, CDR1 SGHKS and CDR2 YYEKEE (reference sequence). For the CDR3, the DNA is TGTGCCAGCAGCTTGGCCAGGGGCCCCTATAATTCACCCCTCCACTTT. Encoded protein: CASSLARGPYNSPLHF.

The chain employs TRBV4-3 and TRBJ2-2; D is unclear. The germline gives CDR1 LGHNA, CDR2 YSLEER. CDR3 length: 15 amino acids. Trimming shortened V by 0 bases and J by 1 base, and 6 bases separated the two germline ends. For the CDR3, the DNA is TGCGCCAGCAGCCAAGAGAAGCGGAACACCGGGGAGCTGTTTTTT. This encodes CASSQEKRNTGELFF.

V usage is TRBV14 and J usage is TRBJ2-5, with 13 bases identical to TRBD2. V shed 1 base and J 4 bases; nucleotides not matched to a gene: 15. CDR3 size: 20 residues. Germline V gives CDR1 SGHDN, CDR2 FVKESK. The CDR3 DNA follows: TGTGCCAGCAGCCAAGTAATCGGGACTAGCGGGGTGGCCCGTCGAGAGACCCAGTACTTC. It specifies CASSQVIGTSGVARRETQYF.

The chain carries TRBV29-1 and TRBJ1-1; a weak D match, TRBD1 (6 bases). Germline-derived CDR1 and CDR2 are SQVTM and ANQGSEA. V was trimmed by 5 bases and J by 5 bases, leaving 15 bases between them. The CDR3 has 13 amino acids. CDR3 in DNA: TGCAGCGTTACTTGGGGGCGAGGGACTGAAGCTTTCTTT. This encodes CSVTWGRGTEAFF.

This chain joins TRBV18 and TRBJ2-5; tentatively, D is TRBD2 (5 bases). CDR3 length: 14 residues. In germline, CDR1 is KGHSH, CDR2 LQKENI. Trimming pared 3 bases from V and 1 base from J, leaving 9 bases between. CDR3 sequence reads: CASSPTSSQETQYF. The CDR3 nucleotides read TGTGCCAGCTCACCCACTAGTTCCCAAGAGACCCAGTACTTC.

The chain is built from TRBV19 and TRBJ2-3; D uncertain. Germline CDR1 reads LNHDA; CDR2 reads SQIVND (reference sequence). Trimming left V 1 base short and J 0 bases short, with 8 bases between. The CDR3 runs to 15 residues. This CDR3 reads CASSIGQRSTDTQYF. The CDR3 DNA is TGTGCCAGTAGTATAGGGCAGCGTAGCACAGATACGCAGTATTTT.

The chain couples TRBV18 to TRBJ1-6; 7 nucleotides match TRBD1. The V and J ends lost 4 bases and 2 bases, in that order; junction bases with no gene match: 2. The CDR3 covers 15 residues. CDR1 is KGHSH and CDR2 is LQKENI in the germline V gene. The chain's CDR3 is CASSRTGPYNSPLHF. The CDR3 bases are TGTGCCAGCTCACGGACAGGACCCTATAATTCACCCCTCCACTTT.

The chain links TRBV7-9 to TRBJ2-5; 14 bases agree with TRBD2. The germline V gene encodes CDR1 SEHNR and CDR2 FQNEAQ (reference sequence). This CDR3 region has 16 residues. Losses at the gene ends were 5 bases for V and 5 bases for J; bases not matched to a gene: 7. The CDR3 DNA reads TGTGCCAGCAGCGCCCCGGGACTAGCGGGGGTGGAGACCCAGTACTTC. This codes for CASSAPGLAGVETQYF.

The chain links TRBV5-1 to TRBJ2-1; 10 bases fit TRBD1. Germline V gene data show CDR1 as SGHRS and CDR2 as YFSETQ. CDR3 length equals 15 residues. Unmatched junction bases numbered 8, after V lost 5 bases and J lost 6 bases. Here the CDR3 reads CASSLTGGALNEQFF. CDR3 nucleotides: TGCGCCAGCAGTTTGACAGGGGGCGCGCTCAATGAGCAGTTCTTC.

This clone is a singleton in its sample. Here the CDR3 DNA reads TGTGCCATCAGTGCGGTGGGAGGTGTCCAAGAGACCCAGTACTTC. Encoded protein: CAISAVGGVQETQYF. The rearrangement uses TRBV10-3 and TRBJ2-5; D may be TRBD2 (6 bases). The V and J ends lost 4 bases and 1 base respectively, with 13 bases between them. Germline CDR1 reads ENHRY; CDR2 reads SYGVKD. The CDR3 length is 15 residues.

The chain combines TRBV15 with TRBJ2-2, with 8 nucleotides matching TRBD1. Germline CDR1 LNHNV, CDR2 YYDKDF (reference sequence). The CDR3 has 16 amino acids. V trimming: 0 bases; J trimming: 4 bases; junction bases outside the gene matches: 4. Here the CDR3 DNA reads TGTGCCACCAGCAGAGAGGGACAGGTCCCCACCGGGGAGCTGTTTTTT. It codes for CATSREGQVPTGELFF. The variable domain in full, completed from reference TRBV15 and TRBJ2-2, reads DAMVIQNPRYQVTQFGKPVTLSCSQTLNHNVMYWYQQKSSQAPKLLFHYYDKDFNNEADTPDNFQSRRPNTSFCFLDIRSPGLGDTAMYLCATSREGQVPTGELFFGEGSRLTVL.

The chain joins TRBV4-3 to TRBJ2-3; D unclear. The V gene's germline CDR1 is LGHNA and CDR2 YSLEER. The CDR3 runs to 13 residues. V was trimmed by 3 bases and J by 5 bases, leaving 9 bases between them. Here the CDR3 DNA reads TGCGCCAGCAGCCAGGAGCCGGGAGATACGCAGTATTTT. Encoded protein: CASSQEPGDTQYF.

This chain links TRBV28 with TRBJ2-7, with D possibly matching TRBD2 (7 bases). The CDR3 has 13 residues. V lost 6 bases to trimming and J lost 6 bases, with 15 bases between them. Germline V gene sequence: CDR1 MDHEN, CDR2 SYDVKM. In nucleotides, the CDR3 is TGTGCCAGCAGCCCGGGGAGGGGGGTCGAGCAGTACGTC. Its protein product is CASSPGRGVEQYV.

The rearrangement links TRBV18 to TRBJ2-5, with TRBD2 as a possible D gene (6 bases). CDR1 is KGHSH, CDR2 LQKENI, per germline. The CDR3 is 14 residues long. Deletions cut 0 bases from V and 2 bases from J, with 7 bases between. This chain's CDR3 is CASSPPEGQETQYF. CDR3 DNA sequence: TGTGCCAGCTCACCACCGGAGGGGCAAGAGACCCAGTACTTC.

This clone was seen ten or more times. This chain connects TRBV21-1 to TRBJ1-3. TRBV21-1 is annotated as a pseudogene. The CDR3 consists of 15 residues. CDR3 sequence reads: CASSKVKASGNTIYF. The CDR3 region has the DNA TGTGCCAGCAGCAAAGTAAAAGCATCTGGAAACACCATATATTTT.

This rearrangement joins TRBV5-1 to TRBJ2-5, with a possible D match to TRBD2 (5 bases). The CDR3 length is 12 residues. V lost 1 base to trimming and J lost 5 bases, with 6 bases between them. Germline assignment: CDR1 SGHRS and CDR2 YFSETQ. This chain's CDR3 is CASSLPGETQYF. CDR3 sequence (DNA): TGCGCCAGCAGCTTGCCGGGGGAGACCCAGTACTTC.

The chain couples TRBV24-1 to TRBJ2-3, with 10 bases fitting TRBD2. The CDR3 is made up of 16 amino acids. Germline assignment: CDR1 KGHDR and CDR2 SFDVKD. The ends lost 2 bases at V and 0 bases at J; junction bases unmatched: 1. CDR3 amino acids: CATSDYSGGSTDTQYF. CDR3 coding DNA: TGTGCCACCAGTGATTATAGCGGGGGGAGCACAGATACGCAGTATTTT.

The chain has TRBV6-1 and TRBJ1-1; no reliable D call. The V and J ends lost 2 bases and 11 bases respectively, with 9 bases between them. The CDR3 is made up of 11 amino acids. CDR1 and CDR2 from the germline V gene are MNHNS and SASEGT. The CDR3 DNA reads TGTGCCAGCAGTGAACAAGGCGGGGCTTTCTTT. This sequence encodes CASSEQGGAFF.

The gene calls are TRBV3-1 (or the pseudogene TRBV3-2) and TRBJ1-1; D is perhaps TRBD1 (5 bases). V was pared by 4 bases and J by 3 bases, with 12 bases between. CDR1 is LGHDT and CDR2 is YNNKEL in the germline V gene (reference sequence). This CDR3 region has 14 residues. The CDR3: CASSLLLGDTEAFF. DNA for the CDR3: TGTGCCAGCAGCCTCTTGCTAGGGGACACTGAAGCTTTCTTT.

The rearrangement links TRBV5-1 to TRBJ2-7; D is possibly TRBD2 (7 bases). The V gene's germline CDR1 is SGHRS and CDR2 YFSETQ. The CDR3 runs to 18 residues. The ends were cut back, 4 bases at V and 7 bases at J, with 30 bases in the middle. The CDR3 spells CASSPQGTATVRTREQYF. In nucleotides, the CDR3 is TGCGCCAGCAGCCCCCAGGGGACTGCAACGGTGAGGACTAGGGAGCAGTACTTC.

This clone was recorded once. The junction shows a germline mismatch at one end, possibly a read error. The chain is built from TRBV2 and TRBJ2-1; D gene uncertain. The CDR3 consists of 15 residues. The germline V gene encodes CDR1 SNHLY and CDR2 FYNNEI. This CDR3 reads CASREARSSYNEQFF. The DNA of the CDR3 is TGTGCCAGCAGGGAAGCTAGAAGCTCCTACAATGAGCAGTTCTTC.

The J gene is TRBJ1-5, the V gene TRBV10-3; 8 bases map to TRBD1. After removal of 0 bases from V and 2 bases from J, the junction contained 0 bases not matched to a gene. This CDR3 contains 15 residues. Germline CDR1 is ENHRY and CDR2 is SYGVKD. CDR3 amino acids: CAISESGQGNQPQHF. CDR3 bases: TGTGCCATCAGTGAGTCGGGACAGGGCAATCAGCCCCAGCATTTT.

The chain recombines TRBV19 with TRBJ1-1; 9 nucleotides line up with TRBD1. The CDR3 runs 13 residues. Germline CDR1 reads LNHDA; CDR2 reads SQIVND (reference sequence). The J segment lost 2 bases and the V segment lost 6 bases, leaving 1 base of the junction unmatched. The CDR3 DNA reads as TGTGCCAGTAGACAGGGGGCAAACACTGAAGCTTTCTTT. It specifies CASRQGANTEAFF.

The V gene is TRBV7-2, the J gene TRBJ1-1; 7 nucleotides match TRBD1. The CDR3 totals 15 residues. Germline lookup yields CDR1 SGHTA and CDR2 FQGNSA. V lost 1 base to trimming and J lost 2 bases; unmatched junction nucleotides: 4. The CDR3 nucleotides read TGTGCCAGCAGCTTAGTTACAGGGGCCAACACTGAAGCTTTCTTT. Protein: CASSLVTGANTEAFF. Together with reference TRBV7-2 and TRBJ1-1, the CDR3 gives the full variable domain: GAGVSQSPSNKVTEKGKDVELRCDPISGHTALYWYRQSLGQGLEFLIYFQGNSAPDKSGLPSDRFSAERTGGSVSTLTIQRTQQEDSAVYLCASSLVTGANTEAFFGQGTRLTVV.

This clone occurred a few times. The V call is TRBV29-1, the J call TRBJ1-5; 8 nucleotides match TRBD1. Germline V gives CDR1 SQVTM, CDR2 ANQGSEA. J lost 9 bases, V lost 6 bases, and 13 bases had no gene match. CDR3 size: 14 residues. DNA for the CDR3: TGCAGCGTAGGGGAGTCCGGACAGGGTGCGCCCCAGCATTTT. Its translation is CSVGESGQGAPQHF. Drawing the rest from reference TRBV29-1 and TRBJ1-5, the complete variable domain is SAVISQKPSRDICQRGTSLTIQCQVDSQVTMMFWYRQQPGQSLTLIATANQGSEATYESGFVIDKFPISRPNLTFSTLTVSNMSPEDSSIYLCSVGESGQGAPQHFGDGTRLSIL.

The chain is built from TRBV10-1 and TRBJ1-1; D not resolved. Trimming took 0 bases from V and 5 from J, leaving 7 bases between them. Germline V gene data show CDR1 as WNHNN and CDR2 as SYGVQD (reference sequence). This CDR3 spans 13 amino acids. The CDR3 DNA sequence: TGCGCCAGCAGTGAGTCGAGAGGAACTGAAGCTTTCTTT. This sequence encodes CASSESRGTEAFF.